These 15 T cell receptor beta chains were all obtained from the same sample, sequenced in a study of CD8+CD57+ T cells in acquired aplastic anemia. Patients chosen for sequencing had CD8+CD57+ cells that had expanded, as shown by flow cytometry. TCR beta VDJ and CDR3 were profiled, and genomic DNA was the template. TCRdb re-called the reads through MiXCR, storing one row per CDR3 protein. The sample has roughly 80,000 distinct CDR3 sequences, about 70% seen once; the top ten hold roughly 80%. The sequencing input was sorted CD4+, CD8+, or CD8+CD57+ T cells (not recorded which) from PBMCs. Receptor source: a human donor with aplastic anemia.

The chain joins TRBV12-3 or TRBV12-4 to TRBJ2-7; maybe TRBD2 (5 bases). The V end was cut by 6 bases, the J end by 2 bases, with 14 bases between. This CDR3 has 14 residues. CDR3 in amino acids: CASRPGLATYEQYF. In DNA, the CDR3 is TGTGCCAGCAGGCCCGGACTTGCGACCTACGAGCAGTACTTC.

The genes are TRBV29-1 and TRBJ2-7; 10 bases are shared with TRBD1. V dropped 7 bases and J dropped 10; count of bases not matched to a gene: 16. This CDR3 spans 14 amino acids. From germline, CDR1 is SQVTM and CDR2 ANQGSEA. The CDR3 here is CSATVRSGTGEQYF. CDR3 nucleotide sequence: TGCAGCGCTACCGTCCGCTCCGGGACAGGGGAACAGTACTTC.

The gene calls are TRBV2 and TRBJ2-7; TRBD1 agrees at 7 bases. Per the germline V gene, CDR1 is SNHLY and CDR2 is FYNNEI. Trimming removed 5 bases from V and 3 bases from J; junction bases left unmatched: 7. The CDR3 has 14 amino acids. In DNA form, the CDR3 reads TGTGCCAGCAGTTTGACAGGGATTGGCTACGAGCAGTACTTC. It specifies CASSLTGIGYEQYF.

This clonotype was detected only a few times. The J gene is TRBJ1-1, the V gene TRBV27; no reliable D call. Germline V CDR1 and CDR2: MNHEY, SMNVEV (reference sequence). The V end lost 2 bases, the J end lost 1 base, and 14 bases lay between the germline ends. The CDR3 spans 16 residues. In DNA, the CDR3 is TGTGCCAGCAGTTTAGTTGTCGGACGAGGGAACACTGAAGCTTTCTTT. This sequence encodes CASSLVVGRGNTEAFF.

V and J are TRBV20-1 and TRBJ2-7, with D maybe TRBD1 (5 bases). The CDR3 totals 12 residues. V gave up 6 bases and J gave up 5 bases, with 14 bases separating them. In germline, CDR1 is DFQATT, CDR2 SNEGSKA (reference sequence). The CDR3 DNA reads as TGCAGTGCCGAGCCCAGGGTCAACGAGCAGTACTTC. Amino acid sequence: CSAEPRVNEQYF.

The chain combines TRBV10-3 with TRBJ1-2; TRBD1 aligns across 8 bases. Per the germline V gene, CDR1 is ENHRY and CDR2 is SYGVKD. The ends lost 3 bases at V and 4 bases at J; junction bases unmatched: 4. The CDR3 is 14 residues long. This chain's CDR3 is CAISDFTGGYGYTF. The CDR3 DNA reads as TGTGCCATCAGTGACTTCACAGGGGGCTATGGCTACACCTTC.

This clonotype was observed a single time. V is TRBV10-1 and J is TRBJ2-3, with unresolved D. Between the trimmed V and J ends, which lost 0 bases and 6 bases, there was a span of 7 bases. Germline V gene sequence: CDR1 WNHNN, CDR2 SYGVQD (reference sequence). The CDR3 loop spans 13 amino acids. The CDR3: CASSESNLDTQYF. Written as DNA, the CDR3 is TGCGCCAGCAGTGAGTCGAATCTTGATACGCAGTATTTT.

This clonotype was picked up many times. The chain has TRBV5-1 and TRBJ2-1, with D maybe TRBD2 (5 bases). V was pared by 1 base and J by 10 bases, with 12 bases between. Germline CDR1 reads SGHRS; CDR2 reads YFSETQ. The CDR3 extends over 13 amino acids. CDR3 sequence reads: CASSLTRTSEQFF. CDR3 sequence (DNA): TGCGCCAGCAGCTTGACTAGAACGAGCGAGCAGTTCTTC. Based on the CDR3 plus reference TRBV5-1 and TRBJ2-1, the full variable domain is KAGVTQTPRYLIKTRGQQVTLSCSPISGHRSVSWYQQTPGQGLQFLFEYFSETQRNKGNFPGRFSGRQFSNSRSEMNVSTLELGDSALYLCASSLTRTSEQFFGPGTRLTVL.

This chain links TRBV30 with TRBJ2-7, with TRBD1 identical over 8 bases. Germline V CDR1 and CDR2: GTSNPN, SVGIG (reference sequence). CDR3 length: 16 amino acids. V was pared by 5 bases and J by 2 bases, with 14 bases of the junction left unmatched. DNA for the CDR3: TGTGCCTGGGGCCACCGGTGGACAGGGTTTACCTACGAGCAGTACTTC. It is translated as CAWGHRWTGFTYEQYF.

The gene calls are TRBV20-1 and TRBJ2-7; TRBD1 agrees at 12 bases. The CDR3 is 15 amino acids. Germline assignment: CDR1 DFQATT and CDR2 SNEGSKA (reference sequence). V trimming: 5 bases; J trimming: 5 bases; junction bases outside the gene matches: 10. The CDR3 DNA sequence: TGCAGTGCTGGCTTACGGGACAGGGGGCTGGACGAGCAGTACTTC. Protein sequence: CSAGLRDRGLDEQYF.

The chain recombines TRBV2 with TRBJ2-7; D is uncertain. Between the trimmed V and J ends, which lost 4 bases and 6 bases, there was a span of 13 bases. CDR1 SNHLY and CDR2 FYNNEI come from the germline V gene. The CDR3 is made up of 13 amino acids. The CDR3 coding sequence is TGTGCCAGCAGTGTTTCCACACTGGGCGAGCAGTACTTC. It codes for CASSVSTLGEQYF.

This clonotype was picked up many times. The chain combines TRBV10-3 with TRBJ1-1; D is undetermined. This CDR3 has 13 residues. V dropped 7 bases and J dropped 0 bases, with 9 bases sitting between them. The germline CDR1 and CDR2 sequences are ENHRY and SYGVKD. The CDR3 sequence is CAITEGMNTEAFF. The CDR3, as DNA: TGTGCCATCACAGAGGGAATGAACACTGAAGCTTTCTTT.

The chain joins TRBV2 to TRBJ2-5; unclear D gene. The CDR3 covers 14 residues. The V gene lost 6 bases and the J gene lost 7 bases, with 18 bases spanning the gap. The germline V gene encodes CDR1 SNHLY and CDR2 FYNNEI. The chain's CDR3 is CASSERLGSPTQYF. The CDR3 DNA follows: TGTGCCAGCAGCGAAAGACTGGGGTCTCCGACCCAGTACTTC. Full variable domain (missing parts from reference TRBV2 and TRBJ2-5): EPEVTQTPSHQVTQMGQEVILRCVPISNHLYFYWYRQILGQKVEFLVSFYNNEISEKSEIFDDQFSVERPDGSNFTLKIRSTKLEDSAMYFCASSERLGSPTQYFGPGTRLLVL.

The chain employs TRBV15 and TRBJ1-1, with D unresolved. Germline lookup yields CDR1 LNHNV and CDR2 YYDKDF (reference sequence). This CDR3 spans 13 amino acids. Trimming pared 9 bases from V and 0 bases from J, leaving 11 bases between. CDR3 sequence reads: CATTTVMNTEAFF. The DNA of the CDR3 is TGTGCCACGACCACAGTGATGAACACTGAAGCTTTCTTT.

The chain employs TRBV10-3 and TRBJ1-2, with D hard to call. V was clipped by 4 bases and J by 2 bases, with 11 bases between them. There are 14 residues in the CDR3. Per germline, CDR1 ENHRY and CDR2 SYGVKD. The CDR3 sequence: CAISALGRNYGYTF. The CDR3, as DNA: TGTGCCATCAGTGCCCTCGGCAGAAACTATGGCTACACCTTC.